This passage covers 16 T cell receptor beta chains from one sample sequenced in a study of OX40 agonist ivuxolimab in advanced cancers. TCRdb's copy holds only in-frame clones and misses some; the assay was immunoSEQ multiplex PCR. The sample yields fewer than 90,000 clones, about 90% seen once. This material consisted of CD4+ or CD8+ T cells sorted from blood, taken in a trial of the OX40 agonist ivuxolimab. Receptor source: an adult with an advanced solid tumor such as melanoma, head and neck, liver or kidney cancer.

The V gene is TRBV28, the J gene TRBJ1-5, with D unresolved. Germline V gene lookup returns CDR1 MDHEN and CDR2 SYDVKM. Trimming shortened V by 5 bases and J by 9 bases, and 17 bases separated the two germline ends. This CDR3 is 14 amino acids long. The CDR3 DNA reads TGTGCCAGCAGTCCATTACTCCGGGAGGGGCCCCAGCATTTT. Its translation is CASSPLLREGPQHF.

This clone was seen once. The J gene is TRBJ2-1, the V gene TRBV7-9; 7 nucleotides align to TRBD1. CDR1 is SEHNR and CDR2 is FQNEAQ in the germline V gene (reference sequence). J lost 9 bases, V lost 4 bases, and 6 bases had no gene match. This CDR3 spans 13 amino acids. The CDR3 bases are TGTGCCAGCAGCTCGACAGGGTTGAGTGAGCAGTTCTTC. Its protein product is CASSSTGLSEQFF.

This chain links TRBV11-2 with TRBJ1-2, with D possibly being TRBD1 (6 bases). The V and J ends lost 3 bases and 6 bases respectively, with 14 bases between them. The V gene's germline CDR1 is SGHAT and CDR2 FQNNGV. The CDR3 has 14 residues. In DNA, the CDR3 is TGTGCCAGCAGCTTGAGTCCGGGGGCCAATGGCTACACCTTC. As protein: CASSLSPGANGYTF.

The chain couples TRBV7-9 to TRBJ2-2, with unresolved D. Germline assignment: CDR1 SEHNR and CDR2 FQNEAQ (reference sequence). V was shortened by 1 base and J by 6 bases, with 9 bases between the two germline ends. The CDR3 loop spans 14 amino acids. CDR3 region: CASSLDKGSGELFF. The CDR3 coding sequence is TGTGCCAGCAGCTTAGATAAGGGTTCCGGGGAGCTGTTTTTT. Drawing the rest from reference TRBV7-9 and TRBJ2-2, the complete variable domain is DTGVSQNPRHKITKRGQNVTFRCDPISEHNRLYWYRQTLGQGPEFLTYFQNEAQLEKSRLLSDRFSAERPKGSFSTLEIQRTEQGDSAMYLCASSLDKGSGELFFGEGSRLTVL.

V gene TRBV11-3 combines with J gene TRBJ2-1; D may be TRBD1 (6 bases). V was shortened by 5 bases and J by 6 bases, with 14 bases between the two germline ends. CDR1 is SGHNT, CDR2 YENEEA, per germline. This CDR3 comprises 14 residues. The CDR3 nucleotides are TGTGCCAGCAGCGCGACAGGTGGGGGCAATGAGCAGTTCTTC. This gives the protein CASSATGGGNEQFF.

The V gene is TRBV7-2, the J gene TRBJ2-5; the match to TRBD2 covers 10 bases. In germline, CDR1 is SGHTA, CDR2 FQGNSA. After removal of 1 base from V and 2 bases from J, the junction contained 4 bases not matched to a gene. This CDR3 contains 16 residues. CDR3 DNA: TGTGCCAGCAGCTTAGATCGAGCGGGAGGGCAAGAGACCCAGTACTTC. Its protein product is CASSLDRAGGQETQYF.

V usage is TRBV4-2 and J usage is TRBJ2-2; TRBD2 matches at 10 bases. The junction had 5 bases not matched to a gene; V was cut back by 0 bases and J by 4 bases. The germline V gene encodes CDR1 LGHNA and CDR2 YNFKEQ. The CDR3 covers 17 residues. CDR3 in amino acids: CASSQDLPSGSTGELFF. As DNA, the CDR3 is TGTGCCAGCAGCCAAGATCTTCCTAGCGGGAGCACCGGGGAGCTGTTTTTT.

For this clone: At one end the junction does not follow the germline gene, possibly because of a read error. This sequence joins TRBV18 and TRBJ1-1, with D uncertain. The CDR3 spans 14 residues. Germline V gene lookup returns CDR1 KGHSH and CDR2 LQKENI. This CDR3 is CATSLLRENTEAFF. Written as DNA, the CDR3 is TGTGCCACCTCACTTCTGCGGGAGAACACTGAAGCTTTCTTT.

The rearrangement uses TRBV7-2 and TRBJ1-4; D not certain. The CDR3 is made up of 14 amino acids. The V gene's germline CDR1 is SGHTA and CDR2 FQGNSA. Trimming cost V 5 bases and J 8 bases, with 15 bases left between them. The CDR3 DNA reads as TGTGCCAGCAGCCCTACCCTCCCGCGGGAAAAACTGTTTTTT. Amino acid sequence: CASSPTLPREKLFF.

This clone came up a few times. The CDR3 coding sequence is TGTGCCTGGACCTCAGGGGCCTCTTCGGTGGCTCAGCCCCAGCATTTT. Its translation is CAWTSGASSVAQPQHF. The chain links TRBV30 to TRBJ1-5; the D gene is possibly TRBD1 (6 bases). V lost 4 bases and J lost 6, with 22 bases in between. Germline loops: CDR1 GTSNPN, CDR2 SVGIG (reference sequence). The CDR3 is 16 residues long.

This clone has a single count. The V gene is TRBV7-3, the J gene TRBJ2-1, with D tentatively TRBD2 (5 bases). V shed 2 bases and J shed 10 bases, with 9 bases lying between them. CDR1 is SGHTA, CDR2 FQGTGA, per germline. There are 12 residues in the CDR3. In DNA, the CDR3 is TGTGCCAGCAGCTTAGGGCCGGGGGAGCAGTTCTTC. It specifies CASSLGPGEQFF.

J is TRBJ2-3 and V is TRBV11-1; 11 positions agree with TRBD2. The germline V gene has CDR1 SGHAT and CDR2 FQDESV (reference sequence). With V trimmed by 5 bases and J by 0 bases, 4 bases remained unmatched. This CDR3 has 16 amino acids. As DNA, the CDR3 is TGTGCCAGCAGCATCCGACTAGCGGGGAGCACAGATACGCAGTATTTT. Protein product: CASSIRLAGSTDTQYF.

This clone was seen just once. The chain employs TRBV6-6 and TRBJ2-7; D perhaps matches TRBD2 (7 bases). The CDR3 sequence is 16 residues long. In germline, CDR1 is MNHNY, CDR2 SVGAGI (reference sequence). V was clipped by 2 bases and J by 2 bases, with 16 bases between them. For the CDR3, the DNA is TGTGCCAGCAGTTACGGGGGGGCCTCCCTTACCTACGAGCAGTACTTC. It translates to CASSYGGASLTYEQYF.

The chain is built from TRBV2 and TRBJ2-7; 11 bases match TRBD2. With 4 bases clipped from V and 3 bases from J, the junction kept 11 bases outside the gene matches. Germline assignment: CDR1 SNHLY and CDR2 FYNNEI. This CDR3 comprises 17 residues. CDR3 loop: CASSADSGRVVFYEQYF. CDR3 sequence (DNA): TGTGCCAGCAGTGCTGATAGCGGGAGGGTGGTTTTCTACGAGCAGTACTTC. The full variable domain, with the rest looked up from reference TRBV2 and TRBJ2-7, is EPEVTQTPSHQVTQMGQEVILRCVPISNHLYFYWYRQILGQKVEFLVSFYNNEISEKSEIFDDQFSVERPDGSNFTLKIRSTKLEDSAMYFCASSADSGRVVFYEQYFGPGTRLTVT.

The CDR3 nucleotides read TGTGCCAGCAGCTTGGCCACTAGAACTACCACAGATACGCAGTATTTT. Residues: CASSLATRTTTDTQYF. This chain uses TRBV5-6 with TRBJ2-3; D might be TRBD2 (5 bases). The V and J ends lost 0 bases and 2 bases respectively, with 13 bases between them. Germline CDR1 SGHDT, CDR2 YYEEEE. CDR3 length equals 16 residues.

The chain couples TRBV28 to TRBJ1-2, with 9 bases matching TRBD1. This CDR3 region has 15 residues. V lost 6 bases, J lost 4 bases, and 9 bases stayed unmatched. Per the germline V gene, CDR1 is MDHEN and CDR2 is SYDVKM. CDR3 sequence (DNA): TGTGCCAGCAGCTATACAGGGGGCGCGGGCTATGGCTACACCTTC. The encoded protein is CASSYTGGAGYGYTF.